These 14 T cell receptor beta chains originate from one sample sequenced in a study of blood T cell repertoires in COVID-19. The protocol was immunoSEQ multiplex PCR, while the TCRdb copy is restricted to in-frame clones and leaves out a portion. The sample has 200,000 to 250,000 clones, 85% seen once. Sequencing used peripheral blood. The source of these receptors is a woman between 65 and 79 years old with COVID-19, enrolled during active disease.

This clone was seen more than once but under ten times. The rearrangement uses TRBV2 and TRBJ1-2; D is unresolved. The germline gives CDR1 SNHLY, CDR2 FYNNEI. The CDR3 length is 13 residues. Trimming took off 8 bases at V and 0 bases at J, with 10 bases between the two ends. CDR3 nucleotide sequence: TGTGCCAGCGCTACAGAAGCTAACTATGGCTACACCTTC. Its protein is CASATEANYGYTF.

This clone was seen a single time. The chain recombines TRBV19 with TRBJ1-2; 9 bases fit TRBD1. The CDR3 sequence is 17 residues long. After removal of 3 bases from V and 2 bases from J, the junction contained 10 bases not matched to a gene. The V gene's germline CDR1 is LNHDA and CDR2 SQIVND (reference sequence). The CDR3 sequence is CASSIIRGQGGNYGYTF. The CDR3 nucleotides read TGTGCCAGTAGTATTATAAGGGGACAGGGAGGAAACTATGGCTACACCTTC.

The CDR3 DNA is TGTGCCAGCAGTGAAGTCCAAGCGGGACTAGCGGGCCCCAATGAGCAGTTCTTC. Amino acid sequence: CASSEVQAGLAGPNEQFF. The chain has TRBV2 and TRBJ2-1, with 12 positions matching TRBD2. The CDR3 contains 18 residues. The germline CDR1 and CDR2 sequences are SNHLY and FYNNEI. The V and J ends lost 1 base and 6 bases, in that order; junction bases with no gene match: 10.

The genes are TRBV7-9 and TRBJ1-1; possible D gene TRBD1, 5 bases. The CDR3 contains 14 residues. The V and J ends lost 4 bases and 5 bases respectively, with 14 bases between them. Germline loops: CDR1 SEHNR, CDR2 FQNEAQ (reference sequence). The CDR3 region is CASSSLAGVTEAFF. CDR3 bases: TGTGCCAGCAGCTCCCTCGCGGGGGTGACTGAAGCTTTCTTT.

CDR3 nucleotide sequence: TGTGCCAGCAGCTTGTGGACAGGAGCTTTCTTT. Protein product: CASSLWTGAFF. The rearrangement links TRBV5-8 to TRBJ1-1, with 7 bases identical to TRBD1. V lost 1 base, J lost 10 bases, and 1 base stayed unmatched. CDR1 and CDR2 (germline): SGHTS, YDEGEE. The CDR3 consists of 11 residues.

V gene TRBV11-3 combines with J gene TRBJ1-2, with D tentatively TRBD1 (5 bases). Germline values: CDR1 SGHNT, CDR2 YENEEA. Between the trimmed V and J ends, which lost 7 bases and 5 bases, there was a span of 17 bases. This CDR3 has 14 amino acids. CDR3 region: CASTEAGKEYGYTF. The CDR3 DNA reads as TGTGCCAGCACTGAAGCAGGGAAGGAGTATGGCTACACCTTC.

The chain has TRBV11-2 and TRBJ2-1; D may be TRBD2 (7 bases). The CDR3 loop spans 16 amino acids. The V and J ends lost 1 base and 0 bases respectively, with 10 bases between them. From germline, CDR1 is SGHAT and CDR2 FQNNGV. CDR3 amino acids: CASSLAGGGSYNEQFF. The DNA of the CDR3 is TGTGCCAGCAGCTTAGCGGGGGGCGGCTCCTACAATGAGCAGTTCTTC.

This clone was detected only a few times. The chain links TRBV24-1 to TRBJ2-7, with 14 bases lining up with TRBD2. V gave up 7 bases and J gave up 9 bases; unmatched junction bases: 7. The germline CDR1 and CDR2 sequences are KGHDR and SFDVKD. The CDR3 length is 14 residues. CDR3 amino acids: CATSSGLAGGAQYF. CDR3 sequence (DNA): TGTGCCACCAGCTCCGGACTAGCGGGGGGCGCGCAGTACTTC.

The V gene is TRBV7-2, the J gene TRBJ2-2, with a tentative D call TRBD1 (5 bases). The CDR3 has 13 residues. Germline V gives CDR1 SGHTA, CDR2 FQGNSA. The ends were cut back, 4 bases at V and 4 bases at J, with 7 bases in the middle. CDR3 sequence reads: CASSSGPTGELFF. The CDR3 coding sequence is TGTGCCAGCAGCTCAGGGCCCACCGGGGAGCTGTTTTTT.

This clone was seen once. The chain uses TRBV11-2 and TRBJ2-1; 7 bases line up with TRBD1. The CDR3 consists of 14 residues. The junction had 11 bases not matched to a gene; V was cut back by 5 bases and J by 10 bases. CDR1 and CDR2 (germline): SGHAT, FQNNGV. In nucleotides, the CDR3 is TGTGCCAGCAGCGCTGACAGGGTACGGGACGAGCAGTTCTTC. This gives the protein CASSADRVRDEQFF.

The chain is built from TRBV15 and TRBJ1-5; 8 bases agree with TRBD1. The CDR3 sequence is 16 residues long. The germline V gene encodes CDR1 LNHNV and CDR2 YYDKDF (reference sequence). V lost 1 base, J lost 2 bases, and 4 bases stayed unmatched. This CDR3 reads CATSRVGQGGNQPQHF. The DNA of the CDR3 is TGTGCCACCAGCAGAGTTGGACAGGGTGGCAATCAGCCCCAGCATTTT. Supplemented by reference TRBV15 and TRBJ1-5, the full variable domain reads DAMVIQNPRYQVTQFGKPVTLSCSQTLNHNVMYWYQQKSSQAPKLLFHYYDKDFNNEADTPDNFQSRRPNTSFCFLDIRSPGLGDTAMYLCATSRVGQGGNQPQHFGDGTRLSIL.

The chain employs TRBV3-1 (or the pseudogene TRBV3-2) and TRBJ1-1; 12 positions match TRBD1. With V trimmed by 3 bases and J by 11 bases, 4 bases remained unmatched. The CDR3 loop spans 13 amino acids. Looked up from germline, CDR1 is LGHDT and CDR2 is YNNKEL (reference sequence). CDR3 coding DNA: TGTGCCAGCAGCCACGGGACAGGGGGCCACGCTTTCTTT. This sequence encodes CASSHGTGGHAFF.

The chain joins TRBV18 to TRBJ1-2; D is possibly TRBD1 (5 bases). Looked up from germline, CDR1 is KGHSH and CDR2 is LQKENI. Trimming removed 6 bases from V and 1 base from J, with 15 bases in between. The CDR3 runs 15 residues. CDR3 region: CASSGGAGINYGYTF. In DNA, the CDR3 is TGTGCCAGCTCTGGAGGGGCAGGGATTAACTATGGCTACACCTTC.

V usage is TRBV4-1 and J usage is TRBJ1-5, with D perhaps matching TRBD1 (5 bases). Germline V gene lookup returns CDR1 MGHRA and CDR2 YSYEKL. There are 16 residues in the CDR3. Deletions cut 0 bases from V and 2 bases from J, with 11 bases between. The CDR3 bases are TGCGCCAGCAGCCAAGAATTAACAGGAGGCAATCAGCCCCAGCATTTT. Protein product: CASSQELTGGNQPQHF.